This TCR beta chain was recovered during a study of T cell repertoires in cytomegalovirus infection. MiXCR, applied by TCRdb to the reads, yields one record per CDR3 protein. This table holds 200,000 or so distinct CDR3 sequences, about 28% found once. The V end lost 3 bases, the J end lost 3 bases, and 8 bases lay between the germline ends. The CDR3 covers 13 residues. Germline V CDR1 and CDR2: LGHNT, FRNRAP. This receptor was identified in a human donor in good health (CMV status not recorded). Some clones in this sample may be carry-over from other donors' samples. The chain combines TRBV12-5 with TRBJ1-1; no clear D gene. The sample taken for sequencing was PBMCs. CDR3 sequence reads: CASGFRRDTEAFF. DNA of the CDR3: TGTGCTAGTGGTTTTAGGAGGGACACTGAAGCTTTCTTT. The full variable domain, its missing parts supplied by reference TRBV12-5 and TRBJ1-1, is DARVTQTPRHKVTEMGQEVTMRCQPILGHNTVFWYRQTMMQGLELLAYFRNRAPLDDSGMPKDRFSAEMPDATLATLKIQPSEPRDSAVYFCASGFRRDTEAFFGQGTRLTVV.